The entry below gives a single T cell receptor (beta chain) sequence along with its context. Other DNA sequences in this specimen translate into the identical CDR3. Trimming pared 0 bases from V and 2 bases from J, leaving 5 bases between. This CDR3 has 13 residues. Germline V gene lookup returns CDR1 SGDLS and CDR2 YYNGEE. Authors' analysis steps: Nucleated cell counts were estimated from reference gene primer amplification. This table comes from immunoSEQ multiplex PCR, and its TCRdb copy is limited to in-frame clones, with some not included. That table supplies the V and J calls and clone size; D and trimming were determined from the DNA. The table has just under 350,000 clones, about four fifths seen once; the top ten hold approximately 3%. The sample belongs to a study of blood T cell repertoires in COVID-19. In the study overall: Sites in the United States, Italy and Spain provided acute and convalescent COVID-19 samples. PBMCs, B-cell-depleted T cells, or T cells provided the cDNA or gDNA that made up the material.

The clonotype comes from a man aged 25-45 years with active or convalescent COVID-19. The sample taken for sequencing was peripheral blood. The chain joins TRBV9 to TRBJ1-2; the D is unclear. The CDR3 DNA is TGTGCCAGCAGCGTAGGGGCGAACTATGGCTACACCTTC. Its protein is CASSVGANYGYTF.